A selection of T cell receptor beta chains follows, all from one sample in a study of early T cells in non-severe SARS-CoV-2 infection. TCRdb passed the 5' RACE reads through MiXCR, listing each CDR3 protein once. The table lists tens of thousands of distinct CDR3 sequences, roughly an eighth of them singletons. Source material: whole blood. Receptors originate from an adult who was a healthcare worker with PCR-confirmed SARS-CoV-2 infection or an uninfected control (not recorded which). The CDR3 runs from the conserved cysteine through the conserved F or W. The D gene is left open where the match is weak. Size is stated for part of the rows, as once, few or many counts, or as a class when the clone is expanded.

CASSPRERGTEAFF	TGTGCCAGCAGCCCCCGGGAGCGAGGAACTGAAGCTTTCTTT	TRBV7-2	.	TRBJ1-1	few
CSATRTGRDGEQFF	TGCAGTGCTACCCGGACTGGAAGGGACGGTGAGCAGTTCTTC	TRBV20-1	.	TRBJ2-1	many
CSARDRVDTGELFF	TGCAGTGCTAGGGACAGGGTGGACACCGGGGAGCTGTTTTTT	TRBV20-1	TRBD1	TRBJ2-2	.
CASSLAGGPYEQYF	TGTGCCAGCAGCTTAGCGGGGGGGCCTTACGAGCAGTACTTC	TRBV7-6	.	TRBJ2-7	few
CASSSGTAREAFF	TGTGCCAGCAGCTCAGGGACAGCGCGTGAAGCTTTCTTT	TRBV7-9	TRBD1	TRBJ1-1	.
CSATGDREDTEAFF	TGCAGTGCGACCGGTGACAGGGAGGACACTGAAGCTTTCTTT	TRBV20-1	TRBD1	TRBJ1-1	.
CASRGAGSTEAFF	TGTGCCAGCAGAGGAGCAGGGAGCACTGAAGCTTTCTTT	TRBV6-2/TRBV6-3	.	TRBJ1-1	many
CASRDHVGDEEYF	TGTGCCAGCAGGGACCATGTGGGAGACGAGGAGTACTTC	TRBV6-5	.	TRBJ2-7	few
CASSRAGSNTEAFF	TGTGCCAGCTCAAGGGCAGGATCGAACACTGAAGCTTTCTTT	TRBV18	.	TRBJ1-1	many
CSALLSGGEQYF	TGCAGTGCCTTACTTAGCGGGGGCGAGCAGTACTTC	TRBV20-1	TRBD2	TRBJ2-7	few
CSAYLGALRLGYTF	TGCAGTGCCTATCTAGGGGCGCTCCGTCTTGGCTACACCTTC	TRBV20-1	.	TRBJ1-2	many
CASSPGVRVATDTQYF	TGTGCCAGCTCACCGGGGGTGAGGGTAGCCACAGATACGCAGTATTTT	TRBV18	.	TRBJ2-3	.
CAISEQERGTDTQYF	TGTGCCATCAGTGAACAGGAGCGGGGCACAGATACGCAGTATTTT	TRBV10-3	.	TRBJ2-3	.